The sequence of this T cell receptor (beta chain) was determined in a study of T cell responses to AZD1222 COVID-19 vaccine. Sequenced by immunoSEQ multiplex PCR; TCRdb stores in-frame clones only, minus some. The table has roughly 150,000 clones, about nine tenths seen once. This clone was detected only once. Trimming removed 6 bases from V and 5 bases from J, with 17 bases in between. The V gene's germline CDR1 is LNHDA and CDR2 SQIVND (reference sequence). The CDR3 sequence is 15 residues long. The chain couples TRBV19 to TRBJ1-5; D is unresolved. The TCR comes from an adult in good health. The input for sequencing was peripheral blood, taken on day 0 of AZD1222 vaccination. The CDR3 spells CASREGHLRDQPQHF. The DNA of the CDR3 is TGTGCCAGTAGAGAAGGGCACCTGAGAGATCAGCCCCAGCATTTT.